The clone carrying this T cell receptor (beta chain) was detected only a few times. The entry originates in a study of T-cell memory formation after mild COVID-19. TCRdb fed the 5' RACE reads into MiXCR, producing one record per CDR3 protein. The sample lists about 150,000 distinct CDR3 sequences, around 13% occurring once. The TCR originated in an adult woman who had mild COVID-19 (a few samples of this study predate the infection). Cell type and time point are not known. The sequenced sample consisted of PBMCs or a T cell subset sorted from them (not recorded which).

The CDR3 DNA reads as TGTGCCAGCAGCTTAGGGCAGAAAGGTTCACCCCTCCACTTT. It encodes CASSLGQKGSPLHF. The V and J genes are TRBV7-2 and TRBJ1-6; D gene unclear. Looked up from germline, CDR1 is SGHTA and CDR2 is FQGNSA. V was pared by 1 base and J by 9 bases, with 10 bases between. The CDR3 has 14 amino acids.